These 20 T cell receptor beta chains were sequenced from one sample in a study of blood T cells in healthy people across ages. The authors ran a second PCR of about 6 to 12 cycles using a sample-barcoded 5' primer and a J-beta primer mix. TCRdb re-called the 5' RACE reads through MiXCR, storing one row per CDR3 protein. The top ten clones hold 23% of a sample with around 2 million distinct CDR3 sequences, around 40% of them seen once. The material sequenced was blood. The source is a human donor in good health.

This clonotype was detected only a few times. The chain employs TRBV10-3 and TRBJ2-3; a possible D gene is TRBD1 (5 bases). Deletions cut 7 bases from V and 3 bases from J, with 11 bases between. The length of the CDR3 is 13 residues. Germline V gives CDR1 ENHRY, CDR2 SYGVKD. CDR3 amino acids: CAINQHRTDTQYF. CDR3 nucleotides: TGTGCCATCAACCAGCACAGGACAGATACGCAGTATTTT.

This chain links TRBV10-3 with TRBJ2-3; 9 bases are shared with TRBD1. Germline lookup yields CDR1 ENHRY and CDR2 SYGVKD. The CDR3 runs 14 residues. V trimming: 7 bases; J trimming: 3 bases; junction bases outside the gene matches: 5. The chain's CDR3 is CAIKQGATTDTQYF. CDR3 sequence (DNA): TGTGCCATCAAACAGGGGGCTACAACAGATACGCAGTATTTT.

This clonotype was counted a few times. The CDR3 bases are TGCAGTGCTAGTGGGCGGGGCACGGGGGGCCAAGAGACCCAGTACTTC. Protein: CSASGRGTGGQETQYF. The rearrangement links TRBV20-1 to TRBJ2-5; 7 bases map to TRBD2. CDR1 is DFQATT, CDR2 SNEGSKA, per germline (reference sequence). The J segment lost 1 base and the V segment lost 3 bases, leaving 11 bases of the junction unmatched. The CDR3 loop spans 16 amino acids.

This clonotype was observed a handful of times. The chain uses TRBV15 and TRBJ1-2, with a possible D match to TRBD1 (5 bases). Germline CDR1 is LNHNV and CDR2 is YYDKDF (reference sequence). The CDR3 totals 13 residues. Trimming removed 1 base at V and 9 bases at J, with 12 bases between. The CDR3 coding sequence is TGTGCCACCAGCAGAGGGACTGGGGGTAGCTACACCTTC. Its protein product is CATSRGTGGSYTF. Combining the CDR3 with reference TRBV15 and TRBJ1-2 gives the whole variable domain DAMVIQNPRYQVTQFGKPVTLSCSQTLNHNVMYWYQQKSSQAPKLLFHYYDKDFNNEADTPDNFQSRRPNTSFCFLDIRSPGLGDTAMYLCATSRGTGGSYTFGSGTRLTVV.

The rearrangement joins TRBV4-3 to TRBJ2-1, with D possibly TRBD2 on 6 matching bases. Trimming cost V 8 bases and J 4 bases, with 24 bases left between them. This CDR3 has 17 amino acids. Germline CDR1 LGHNA, CDR2 YSLEER. CDR3 sequence (DNA): TGCGCCAGCGGACCCAACTACGGGGGTAACAGGTACAATGAGCAGTTCTTC. Its protein is CASGPNYGGNRYNEQFF.

This sequence joins TRBV14 and TRBJ2-3; a weak D match, TRBD1 (6 bases). Germline assignment: CDR1 SGHDN and CDR2 FVKESK. Trimming pared 3 bases from V and 6 bases from J, leaving 19 bases between. The CDR3 consists of 16 residues. The CDR3 nucleotides are TGTGCCAGCAGCCAGGAGTACCTAACAGGGATGGATACGCAGTATTTT. This translates into CASSQEYLTGMDTQYF.

There are a few counts of this clonotype. The rearrangement joins TRBV10-3 to TRBJ1-1; no definite D call. CDR1 is ENHRY and CDR2 is SYGVKD in the germline V gene. This CDR3 spans 13 amino acids. V lost 6 bases and J 0 bases, leaving 8 bases between the germline ends. This CDR3 reads CAIRSRLNTEAFF. The CDR3 DNA reads TGTGCCATCAGGTCACGGTTGAACACTGAAGCTTTCTTT.

This clonotype was detected ten times or more. This sequence joins TRBV24-1 and TRBJ2-1, with TRBD1 as a possible D gene (5 bases). The CDR3 is 19 amino acids. Per the germline V gene, CDR1 is KGHDR and CDR2 is SFDVKD. V was cut by 1 base and J by 3 bases, with 21 bases left in between. DNA for the CDR3: TGTGCCACCAGTGATTTAAAAACTCGGACAAGATCATTCTACAATGAGCAGTTCTTC. This gives the protein CATSDLKTRTRSFYNEQFF.

This clonotype was observed at least ten times. One end of the junction does not line up with germline, which may come from a read error. The chain combines TRBV9 with TRBJ1-5; the D is unclear. This CDR3 has 13 amino acids. Germline V gene lookup returns CDR1 SGDLS and CDR2 YYNGEE. CDR3 sequence reads: CASSVDPNQPQHF. The DNA for the CDR3 is TGCGCCAGCAGCGTTGACCCTAATCAGCCCCAGCATTTT.

J is TRBJ2-1 and V is TRBV20-1; 13 positions match TRBD2. The trim removed 5 bases at V and 3 bases at J, leaving 10 bases unmatched. CDR1 is DFQATT, CDR2 SNEGSKA, per germline (reference sequence). The CDR3 is made up of 17 amino acids. The CDR3 bases are TGCAGTGCTGGGAGACTAGCGGGGGGACCAATCTACAATGAGCAGTTCTTC. Translating gives CSAGRLAGGPIYNEQFF.

This clonotype came up a few times. The chain carries TRBV12-5 and TRBJ2-1, with D possibly being TRBD1 (8 bases). CDR1 LGHNT and CDR2 FRNRAP come from the germline V gene. The ends were cut back, 10 bases at V and 7 bases at J, with 23 bases in the middle. The CDR3 sequence is 15 residues long. Written as DNA, the CDR3 is TGTGCTATGATCCAGAAACAGGGGGGGAAGAATGAGCAGTTCTTC. Protein product: CAMIQKQGGKNEQFF.

The CDR3 nucleotides read TGTGCCAGCAGTTACTCGACGGGAGGGGTCGGGGCCAACGTCCTGACTTTC. The encoded protein is CASSYSTGGVGANVLTF. The chain recombines TRBV6-6 with TRBJ2-6; 8 bases map to TRBD2. The V gene end was trimmed by 0 bases and the J gene end by 4 bases; junction bases not matched to a gene: 5. There are 17 residues in the CDR3. Germline V gene sequence: CDR1 MNHNY, CDR2 SVGAGI (reference sequence).

This clonotype was recorded only once. The V and J genes are TRBV24-1 and TRBJ2-1; TRBD2 is a possible D gene (5 bases). Per the germline V gene, CDR1 is KGHDR and CDR2 is SFDVKD. The CDR3 is made up of 12 amino acids. The CDR3 coding sequence is TGTGTCGTGGCGAGGGTTTACAATGAGCAGTTCTTC. Encoded protein: CVVARVYNEQFF.

This clonotype was detected a few times. The chain is built from TRBV25-1 and TRBJ2-7; D may be TRBD1 (6 bases). Deletions cut 2 bases from V and 4 bases from J, with 24 bases between. The length of the CDR3 is 18 residues. Looked up from germline, CDR1 is MGHDK and CDR2 is SYGVNS. CDR3: CASSEVGGPGHWQYEQYF. In DNA form, the CDR3 reads TGTGCCAGCAGTGAAGTTGGGGGACCGGGACACTGGCAATACGAGCAGTACTTC.

In the case of this clonotype: Germline is not matched at one junction end, which may reflect a read error. This chain uses TRBV4-1 with TRBJ2-3; weak D call: TRBD2 (5 bases). CDR3 size: 19 residues. Germline assignment: CDR1 MGHRA and CDR2 YSYEKL. CDR3: CASSQNNYPGSSLPDMQYF. The CDR3 DNA is TGCGCCAGCAGCCAAAATAACTATCCGGGGTCCTCCCTCCCAGATATGCAGTATTTT.

The V and J genes are TRBV19 and TRBJ1-3; D uncertain. Trimming shortened V by 3 bases and J by 2 bases, and 5 bases separated the two germline ends. The CDR3 has 13 amino acids. CDR1 is LNHDA and CDR2 is SQIVND in the germline V gene (reference sequence). The CDR3: CASSIDAGNTIYF. In DNA, the CDR3 is TGTGCCAGTAGTATTGATGCTGGAAACACCATATATTTT.

The rearrangement links TRBV15 to TRBJ1-2; 7 bases line up with TRBD1. Germline V gives CDR1 LNHNV, CDR2 YYDKDF (reference sequence). This CDR3 spans 17 amino acids. V lost 1 base, J lost 2 bases, and 10 bases stayed unmatched. The CDR3 DNA sequence: TGTGCCACCAGCAGAGGAAAGGACAGGAACATAAACTATGGCTACACCTTC. This translates into CATSRGKDRNINYGYTF.

This clonotype was seen more than once but under ten times. The V gene is TRBV7-3, the J gene TRBJ2-3, with TRBD1 matching over 9 bases. V trimming: 6 bases; J trimming: 3 bases; junction bases outside the gene matches: 10. CDR3 length: 16 amino acids. The germline V gene encodes CDR1 SGHTA and CDR2 FQGTGA. CDR3 protein: CASSFQTGGRTDTQYF. For the CDR3, the DNA is TGTGCCAGCAGTTTTCAAACAGGGGGCAGAACAGATACGCAGTATTTT.

The rearrangement links TRBV4-1 to TRBJ2-7; D is undetermined. Germline lookup yields CDR1 MGHRA and CDR2 YSYEKL. The CDR3 sequence is 14 residues long. V was trimmed by 4 bases and J by 2 bases, leaving 12 bases between them. CDR3 loop: CASSPVVGTYEQYF. The CDR3 DNA reads TGCGCCAGCAGCCCGGTGGTCGGCACCTACGAGCAGTACTTC.

This clonotype was seen more than once but under ten times. The V and J genes are TRBV4-3 and TRBJ2-7; D possibly matches TRBD1 or TRBD2 (5 bases each). CDR1 is LGHNA, CDR2 YSLEER, per germline. CDR3 length: 15 amino acids. Trimming removed 0 bases from V and 6 bases from J, with 15 bases in between. CDR3: CASSQDVGDALEQYF. CDR3 DNA sequence: TGCGCCAGCAGCCAAGATGTGGGGGATGCCCTCGAGCAGTACTTC.